The rows below give T cell receptor beta chains drawn from one sample of a study of beta chain features in type 1 diabetes. Repertoires were generated with immunoSEQ multiplex PCR, while TCRdb's copy carries only in-frame clones and drops some. The sample yields fewer than 350,000 clones, roughly 15% seen once. The sample was naive CD4+ T cells from blood. All receptors come from a man between 18 and 35 years old with type 1 diabetes. The CDR3 runs from the conserved cysteine through the conserved F or W. The D gene is left open where the match is weak. Expanded clones get a size class; other rows say once, few or many, or leave the size out.

-,TRBV11-3,TRBD2,TRBJ2-3,TGTGCCAGCAGCAGTAGCGGGACTAGCACAGATACGCAGTATTTT,CASSSSGTSTDTQYF
few,TRBV7-2,TRBD1,TRBJ1-2,TGTGCCAGCAGCTTGGGACAGAGTTCCTATGGCTACACCTTC,CASSLGQSSYGYTF
-,TRBV28,TRBD2,TRBJ2-1,TGTGCCAGCAGTTCAAGGAGCGGGGGTTACAATGAGCAGTTCTTC,CASSSRSGGYNEQFF
-,TRBV5-1,TRBD2,TRBJ2-1,TGCGCCAGCAGCAAAGGGACTAGCAGCGATGAGCAGTTCTTC,CASSKGTSSDEQFF
-,TRBV11-2,TRBD2,TRBJ2-7,TGTGCCACCGCCATCGGACTAGCTAATGAGCAGTACTTC,CATAIGLANEQYF
few,TRBV19,-,TRBJ2-1,TGTGCCAGTAGTATAGAGGGCTCTACCTACAATGAGCAGTTCTTC,CASSIEGSTYNEQFF
few,TRBV9,-,TRBJ1-4,TGTGCCAGCAGCCCAAGGGCAGGGGATGGAAAACTGTTTTTT,CASSPRAGDGKLFF
-,TRBV28,-,TRBJ2-5,TGTGCCAGCAGTTTAAGGGGAACGTTTGGAGAGACCCAGTACTTC,CASSLRGTFGETQYF
-,TRBV7-9,-,TRBJ1-6,TGTGCCAGCAGCTTAGGGGGCCCCTATAATTCACCCCTCCACTTT,CASSLGGPYNSPLHF
few,TRBV9,-,TRBJ2-2,TGTGCCAGCAGCGCCACAGGGAACACCGGGGAGCTGTTTTTT,CASSATGNTGELFF
-,TRBV9,-,TRBJ2-3,TGTGCCAGCAGCGACCCGGGACTTTTCACAGATACGCAGTATTTT,CASSDPGLFTDTQYF
few,TRBV28,-,TRBJ2-7,TGTGCCAGCAGGACAATAGGGGGTGGCTACGAGCAGTACTTC,CASRTIGGGYEQYF
-,TRBV5-8,-,TRBJ1-2,TGTGCCAGCAGCTTTTACAGGGACCGGGTTGGCTACACCTTC,CASSFYRDRVGYTF
-,TRBV30,-,TRBJ2-1,TGTGCCTGGAGTGTAGGAGCGGGGAGGGGGAATGAGCAGTTCTTC,CAWSVGAGRGNEQFF
few,TRBV29-1,-,TRBJ1-1,TGCAGCGTTCAAGGACAGATGACTGCTGAAGCTTTCTTT,CSVQGQMTAEAFF
-,TRBV4-1,-,TRBJ2-3,TGCGCCAGCAGCCAGGGTGGAGGGGCAGATACGCAGTATTTT,CASSQGGGADTQYF
-,TRBV28,TRBD2,TRBJ2-7,TGTGCCAGCAGTTTATTTAGCGGGAGCTCCTACGAGCAGTACTTC,CASSLFSGSSYEQYF
-,TRBV18,-,TRBJ1-1,TGTGCCAGCTCACCACGTTTGGAGGCGAACACTGAAGCTTTCTTT,CASSPRLEANTEAFF
-,TRBV2,-,TRBJ2-5,TGTGCCAGCAACGCACAGGGTCGGGAGACCCAGTACTTC,CASNAQGRETQYF
few,TRBV11-2,TRBD2,TRBJ2-2,TGTGCCAGCAGCTTAGTACTAGCGGGGAACACCGGGGAGCTGTTTTTT,CASSLVLAGNTGELFF
few,TRBV28,TRBD1,TRBJ1-5,TGTGCCAGCTCTTCCGGGACAGGGGGCCGGCAGCCCCAGCATTTT,CASSSGTGGRQPQHF
-,TRBV30,-,TRBJ2-1,TGTGCCTGGAGTGTGTGGCATGAGCAGTTCTTC,CAWSVWHEQFF
-,TRBV11-3,-,TRBJ2-5,TGTGCCAGCAGCGCTCTAGGGACTCGGGACCAGTACTTC,CASSALGTRDQYF
-,TRBV18,-,TRBJ2-5,TGTGCCAGCTCACCGGAGGTTGGAGAGACCCAGTACTTC,CASSPEVGETQYF
-,TRBV6-5,-,TRBJ1-6,TGTGCCAGCTCCTCCTTGGGAGGGCCACCCCTCCACTTT,CASSSLGGPPLHF
few,TRBV6-6,-,TRBJ2-7,TGTGCCAGCAGCCTGAGCTCCTACGAGCAGTACTTC,CASSLSSYEQYF
-,TRBV12-5,-,TRBJ2-3,TGTGCTAGTGGGGGACTGGGGAATACGCAGTATTTT,CASGGLGNTQYF
-,TRBV11-2,TRBD1,TRBJ2-1,TGTGCCAGCAGCTTCAGGGGGCAGAATGAGCAGTTCTTC,CASSFRGQNEQFF
-,TRBV29-1,-,TRBJ1-5,TGCAGCGTTGCCCGAGCCTTCAATCAGCCCCAGCATTTT,CSVARAFNQPQHF
-,TRBV2,-,TRBJ1-4,TGTGCCAGCAGTGAACCCTATCGAGAAAAACTGTTTTTT,CASSEPYREKLFF
-,TRBV7-2,-,TRBJ2-2,TGTGCCAGCAGCTTAGGCCAGGGGAACACCGGGGAGCTGTTTTTT,CASSLGQGNTGELFF
-,TRBV5-1,-,TRBJ2-7,TGCGCCAGCAGGGAGGGACAGTACTCCTACGAGCAGTACTTC,CASREGQYSYEQYF
few,TRBV30,-,TRBJ2-7,TGTGCCTGGAGTGCCCTGGGGGCGGTGTTCGAGCAGTACTTC,CAWSALGAVFEQYF
-,TRBV19,TRBD2,TRBJ2-3,TGTGCCAGTAGTACCGGGACTAGCGGGAGTATAACGCAGTATTTT,CASSTGTSGSITQYF
-,TRBV27,TRBD2,TRBJ2-1,TGTGCCAGCAGTTTATGGACCGGGACTAGCGGATACAATGAGCAGTTCTTC,CASSLWTGTSGYNEQFF
-,TRBV29-1,TRBD2,TRBJ2-1,TGCAGCGTGGGGGGTCGACTAGCGGGGTACAATGAGCAGTTCTTC,CSVGGRLAGYNEQFF
-,TRBV19,TRBD2,TRBJ2-1,TGTGCCAGTAGGAGGTTAGCGGGAGTTGGTCACAATGAGCAGTTCTTC,CASRRLAGVGHNEQFF
-,TRBV9,-,TRBJ2-3,TGTGCCAGCAGCACATCTACAACTAACCCGTTCGCGCAGTATTTT,CASSTSTTNPFAQYF
-,TRBV7-9,-,TRBJ2-5,TGTGCCAGCAGCTTAAGTGGCAACGTCCGAGAGACCCAGTACTTC,CASSLSGNVRETQYF
-,TRBV30,TRBD2,TRBJ2-1,TGTGCCTGGTGGCCCGGACTAGCGGGGGGGCATTGGGAGCAGTTCTTC,CAWWPGLAGGHWEQFF
-,TRBV30,TRBD2,TRBJ2-7,TGTGCCTGGGGACTAGCGGGATGGGTCTTTGCCGAGCAGTACTTC,CAWGLAGWVFAEQYF
few,TRBV7-9,-,TRBJ1-4,TGTGCCAGCAGCTTCCCCGGGGGGCCTGATGAAAAACTGTTTTTT,CASSFPGGPDEKLFF
once,TRBV5-6,TRBD1,TRBJ1-1,TGTGCCAGCAGCCGGGGACAGGGAGTGAACACTGAAGCTTTCTTT,CASSRGQGVNTEAFF
few,TRBV5-1,-,TRBJ2-5,TGCGCCAGCAGCCAGGAGGCAGGGGAAGAGACCCAGTACTTC,CASSQEAGEETQYF
few,TRBV7-2,-,TRBJ2-3,TGTGCCAGCAGCCCCTACCGGGACTTGTCCCGGAGAGATACGCAGTATTTT,CASSPYRDLSRRDTQYF
few,TRBV30,-,TRBJ2-7,TGTGCCTGGAGTTTAACGGTAACCTACGAGCAGTACTTC,CAWSLTVTYEQYF
-,TRBV28,-,TRBJ1-1,TGTGCCACGGTGGGGCAAGTTCTACCCGAAGCTTTCTTT,CATVGQVLPEAFF
few,TRBV28,-,TRBJ2-5,TGTGCCAGCAGTTTAGGGCGAGAGGAGACCCAGTACTTC,CASSLGREETQYF
few,TRBV28,TRBD2,TRBJ2-5,TGTGCCAGCAACCCTAGCGGGGGGGTAGAGACCCAGTACTTC,CASNPSGGVETQYF
few,TRBV7-9,TRBD2,TRBJ2-1,TGTGCCAGCAGCTTAGGAGCTAGCGGCAGCAATGAGCAGTTCTTC,CASSLGASGSNEQFF
-,TRBV9,-,TRBJ1-2,TGTGCCAGCAGCGTCACAGGGAATGGCTACACCTTC,CASSVTGNGYTF
once,TRBV9,TRBD2,TRBJ2-1,TGTGCCAGCAGCGTAGGGGGGCTAGCGGGGGGCAATGAGCAGTTCTTC,CASSVGGLAGGNEQFF
-,TRBV7-2,TRBD1,TRBJ1-1,TGTGCCAGCAGCCCCTTTGGGACAGGGGACACTGAAGCTTTCTTT,CASSPFGTGDTEAFF
few,TRBV28,-,TRBJ2-5,TGTGCCAGCAGTTTCAGGGGCCAAGAGACCCAGTACTTC,CASSFRGQETQYF
few,TRBV30,-,TRBJ1-2,TGTGCCTGGAACATTGGGAGGATAAACTATGGCTACACCTTC,CAWNIGRINYGYTF
few,TRBV30,-,TRBJ2-7,TGTGCCTGGGGGCTCTCCTACGAGCAGTACTTC,CAWGLSYEQYF
-,TRBV23-1,-,TRBJ1-6,TGCGCCAACAGTCACCCGAGCTCCTATAATTCACCCCTCCACTTT,CANSHPSSYNSPLHF
-,TRBV5-1,-,TRBJ2-2,TGCGCCAGCAGCTTGAGAGGGTTCGGGGAGCTGTTTTTT,CASSLRGFGELFF
-,TRBV18,TRBD1,TRBJ1-1,TGTGCCAGCTCACGGGCGGGACAGGGTGAAGCTTTCTTT,CASSRAGQGEAFF
few,TRBV9,TRBD2,TRBJ2-3,TGTGCCAGCAGCTTAAGACTAGCGGGAGCAGATACGCAGTATTTT,CASSLRLAGADTQYF